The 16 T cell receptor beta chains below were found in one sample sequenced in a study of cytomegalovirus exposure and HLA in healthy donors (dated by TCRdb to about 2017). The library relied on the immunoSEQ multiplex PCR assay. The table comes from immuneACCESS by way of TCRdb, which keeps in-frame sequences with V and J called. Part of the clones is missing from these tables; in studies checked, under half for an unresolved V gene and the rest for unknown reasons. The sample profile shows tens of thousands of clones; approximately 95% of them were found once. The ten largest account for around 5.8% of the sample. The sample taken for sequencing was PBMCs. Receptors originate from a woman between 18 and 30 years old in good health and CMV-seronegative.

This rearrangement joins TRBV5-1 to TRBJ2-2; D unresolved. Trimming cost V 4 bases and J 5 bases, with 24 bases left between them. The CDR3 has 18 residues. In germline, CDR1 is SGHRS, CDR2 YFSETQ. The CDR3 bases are TGCGCCAGCAGCGCCCGTGAAAGAGTTTCCCTTGAGACCGGGGAGCTGTTTTTT. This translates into CASSARERVSLETGELFF.

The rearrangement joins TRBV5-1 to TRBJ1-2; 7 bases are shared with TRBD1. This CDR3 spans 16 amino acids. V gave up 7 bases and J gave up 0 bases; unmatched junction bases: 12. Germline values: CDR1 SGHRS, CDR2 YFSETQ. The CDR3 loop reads CASGLQGQAPNYGYTF. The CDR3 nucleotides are TGCGCCAGCGGATTACAAGGACAGGCGCCTAACTATGGCTACACCTTC. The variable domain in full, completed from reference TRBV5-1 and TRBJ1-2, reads KAGVTQTPRYLIKTRGQQVTLSCSPISGHRSVSWYQQTPGQGLQFLFEYFSETQRNKGNFPGRFSGRQFSNSRSEMNVSTLELGDSALYLCASGLQGQAPNYGYTFGSGTRLTVV.

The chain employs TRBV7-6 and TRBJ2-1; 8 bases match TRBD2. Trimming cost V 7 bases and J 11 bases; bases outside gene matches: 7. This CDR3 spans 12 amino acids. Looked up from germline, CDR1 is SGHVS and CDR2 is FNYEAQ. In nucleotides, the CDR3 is TGTGCCAGCACCGATAGCGGGAACAAGCAGTTCTTC. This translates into CASTDSGNKQFF.

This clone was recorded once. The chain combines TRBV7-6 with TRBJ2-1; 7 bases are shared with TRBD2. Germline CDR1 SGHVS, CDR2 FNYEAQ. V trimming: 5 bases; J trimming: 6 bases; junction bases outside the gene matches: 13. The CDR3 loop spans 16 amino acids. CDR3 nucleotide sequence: TGTGCCAGCAGCGCCAACCCCGGGCGGGGGTTCAATGAGCAGTTCTTC. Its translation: CASSANPGRGFNEQFF. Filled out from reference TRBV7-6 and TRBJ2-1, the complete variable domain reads GAGVSQSPRYKVTKRGQDVALRCDPISGHVSLYWYRQALGQGPEFLTYFNYEAQQDKSGLPNDRFSAERPEGSISTLTIQRTEQRDSAMYRCASSANPGRGFNEQFFGPGTRLTVL.

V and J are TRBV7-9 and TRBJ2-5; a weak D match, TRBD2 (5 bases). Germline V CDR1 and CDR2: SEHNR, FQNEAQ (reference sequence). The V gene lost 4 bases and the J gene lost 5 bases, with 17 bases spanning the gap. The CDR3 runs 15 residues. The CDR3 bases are TGTGCCAGCAGCTCCCTTGGAGGCGCGATGGAGACCCAGTACTTC. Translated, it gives CASSSLGGAMETQYF.

The CDR3 sequence: CASSRLAGPQETQYF. In DNA, the CDR3 is TGTGCCAGCAGCCGACTAGCGGGTCCCCAAGAGACCCAGTACTTC. This chain links TRBV5-6 with TRBJ2-5; 10 bases match TRBD2. Germline V gene lookup returns CDR1 SGHDT and CDR2 YYEEEE. This CDR3 has 15 amino acids. With 4 bases clipped from V and 1 base from J, the junction kept 4 bases outside the gene matches.

The DNA of the CDR3 is TGTGCCAGCCTGACCGACCGGGACAGGGGCGCCGTGAACACTGAAGCTTTCTTT. Residues: CASLTDRDRGAVNTEAFF. V gene TRBV7-9 combines with J gene TRBJ1-1, with 10 positions matching TRBD1. After removal of 8 bases from V and 0 bases from J, the junction contained 15 bases not matched to a gene. The CDR3 extends over 18 amino acids. Per germline, CDR1 SEHNR and CDR2 FQNEAQ (reference sequence). Full variable domain (rest looked up from reference TRBV7-9 and TRBJ1-1): DTGVSQNPRHKITKRGQNVTFRCDPISEHNRLYWYRQTLGQGPEFLTYFQNEAQLEKSRLLSDRFSAERPKGSFSTLEIQRTEQGDSAMYLCASLTDRDRGAVNTEAFFGQGTRLTVV.

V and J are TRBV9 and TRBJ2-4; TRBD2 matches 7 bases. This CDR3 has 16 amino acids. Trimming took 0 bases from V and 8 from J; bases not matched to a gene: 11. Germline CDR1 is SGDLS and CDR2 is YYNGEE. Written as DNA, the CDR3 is TGTGCCAGCAGCGTAGCCGGACTAGTGGGGAGTGACATTCAGTACTTC. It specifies CASSVAGLVGSDIQYF.

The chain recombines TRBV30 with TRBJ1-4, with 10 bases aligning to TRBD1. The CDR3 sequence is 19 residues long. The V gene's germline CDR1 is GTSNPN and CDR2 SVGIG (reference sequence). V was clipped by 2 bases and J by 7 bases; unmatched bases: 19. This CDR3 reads CAWSPLGQGWSAIVEKLFF. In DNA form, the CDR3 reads TGTGCCTGGAGTCCTTTGGGACAGGGGTGGTCGGCAATAGTTGAAAAACTGTTTTTT.

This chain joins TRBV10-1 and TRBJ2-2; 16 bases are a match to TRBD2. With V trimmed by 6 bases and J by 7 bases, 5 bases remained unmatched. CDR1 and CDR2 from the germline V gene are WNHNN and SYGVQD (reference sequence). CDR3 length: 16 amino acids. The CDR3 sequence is CASSGTSGRVGGELFF. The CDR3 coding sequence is TGCGCCAGCAGCGGGACTAGCGGGAGGGTCGGCGGGGAGCTGTTTTTT.

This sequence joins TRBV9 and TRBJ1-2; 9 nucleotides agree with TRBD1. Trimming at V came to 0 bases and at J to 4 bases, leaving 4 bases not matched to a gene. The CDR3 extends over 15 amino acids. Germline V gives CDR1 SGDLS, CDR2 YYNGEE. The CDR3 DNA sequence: TGTGCCAGCAGCGTAGCTGGGGGACAGGGCTATGGCTACACCTTC. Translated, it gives CASSVAGGQGYGYTF.

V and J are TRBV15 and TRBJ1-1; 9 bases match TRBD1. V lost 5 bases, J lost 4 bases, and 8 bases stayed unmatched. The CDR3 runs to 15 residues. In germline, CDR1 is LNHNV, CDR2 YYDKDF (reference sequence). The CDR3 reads CATSEGTGPGTEAFF. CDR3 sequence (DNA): TGTGCCACCAGCGAAGGGACAGGGCCGGGCACTGAAGCTTTCTTT.

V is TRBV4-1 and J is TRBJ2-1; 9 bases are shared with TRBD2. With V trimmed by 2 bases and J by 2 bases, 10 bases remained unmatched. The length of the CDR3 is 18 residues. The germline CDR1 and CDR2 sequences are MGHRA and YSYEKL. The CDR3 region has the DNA TGCGCCAGCAGCCAAAGGGCGGGGACTAGCCGACCCTACAATGAGCAGTTCTTC. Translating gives CASSQRAGTSRPYNEQFF.

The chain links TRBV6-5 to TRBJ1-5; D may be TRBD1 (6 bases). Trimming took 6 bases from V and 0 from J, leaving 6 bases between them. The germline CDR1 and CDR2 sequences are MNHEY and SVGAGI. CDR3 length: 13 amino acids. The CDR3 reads CASRGGSNQPQHF. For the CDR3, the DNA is TGTGCCAGCAGAGGGGGTAGCAATCAGCCCCAGCATTTT.

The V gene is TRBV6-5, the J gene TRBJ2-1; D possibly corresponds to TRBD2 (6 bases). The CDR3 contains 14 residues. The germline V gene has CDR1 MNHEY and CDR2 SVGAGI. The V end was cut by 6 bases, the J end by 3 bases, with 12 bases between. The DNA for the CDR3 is TGTGCCAGCAGAGGAGGGGATCACTACAATGAGCAGTTCTTC. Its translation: CASRGGDHYNEQFF.

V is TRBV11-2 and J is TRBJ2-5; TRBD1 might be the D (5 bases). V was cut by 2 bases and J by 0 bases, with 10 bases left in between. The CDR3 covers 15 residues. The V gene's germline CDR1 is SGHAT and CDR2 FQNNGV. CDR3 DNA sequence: TGTGCCAGCAGCTTAATCTTGACAGACCAAGAGACCCAGTACTTC. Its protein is CASSLILTDQETQYF.